A single sample gave rise to the 18 T cell receptor beta chains below, sequenced in a study of blood T cell repertoires in COVID-19. Sequenced by immunoSEQ multiplex PCR; TCRdb stores in-frame clones only, minus some. The repertoire includes over 600,000 clones, about nine tenths of them detected once, and roughly 0.25% sits in the top ten. Sequencing was performed on peripheral blood. All receptors come from a young woman with acute or convalescent COVID-19.

This clone appeared a few times. J is TRBJ1-2 and V is TRBV12-5, with D tentatively TRBD1 (5 bases). Trimming shortened V by 1 base and J by 8 bases, and 8 bases separated the two germline ends. The length of the CDR3 is 12 residues. CDR1 and CDR2 (germline): LGHNT, FRNRAP. The CDR3 nucleotides read TGTGCTAGTGGTTTGGGGGGCGACGGCTACACCTTC. Its protein is CASGLGGDGYTF.

The chain recombines TRBV5-3 with TRBJ1-3; TRBD1 matches at 7 bases. TRBV5-3 is noted as an ORF with a role that remains uncertain. Trimming removed 4 bases from V and 4 bases from J; junction bases left unmatched: 8. CDR3 size: 15 residues. CDR3: CARSVTGTEGNTIYF. The CDR3 DNA reads TGTGCCAGAAGCGTTACCGGGACAGAAGGAAACACCATATATTTT.

This clone was seen more than once but under ten times. The rearrangement links TRBV30 to TRBJ1-2; D is ambiguous. The CDR3 has 16 amino acids. Germline assignment: CDR1 GTSNPN and CDR2 SVGIG (reference sequence). The V end was cut by 0 bases, the J end by 6 bases, with 20 bases between. The CDR3 DNA follows: TGTGCCTGGAGTGTAGGTCATGGCGGACTCCCGGATGGCTACACCTTC. It specifies CAWSVGHGGLPDGYTF.

V is TRBV11-2 and J is TRBJ2-2; D possibly corresponds to TRBD2 (5 bases). Trimming shortened V by 3 bases and J by 5 bases, and 16 bases separated the two germline ends. The CDR3 contains 16 residues. CDR1 and CDR2 from the germline V gene are SGHAT and FQNNGV. The CDR3 DNA is TGTGCCAGCAGCTTGGTGTGGGGAGCATTGACCGGGGAGCTGTTTTTT. Translated: CASSLVWGALTGELFF. Supplemented by reference TRBV11-2 and TRBJ2-2, the full variable domain reads EAGVAQSPRYKIIEKRQSVAFWCNPISGHATLYWYQQILGQGPKLLIQFQNNGVVDDSQLPKDRFSAERLKGVDSTLKIQPAKLEDSAVYLCASSLVWGALTGELFFGEGSRLTVL.

Only one count was recorded for this clone. The chain employs TRBV5-4 and TRBJ2-3, with a weak D call TRBD1 (5 bases). Germline CDR1 reads SGHNT; CDR2 reads YYREEE (reference sequence). The CDR3 loop spans 15 amino acids. The germline V and J ends were trimmed by 0 bases and 2 bases, with 10 bases remaining between them. CDR3 nucleotide sequence: TGTGCCAGCAGCTTGGGGAGACAGAACACAGATACGCAGTATTTT. Protein sequence: CASSLGRQNTDTQYF.

The chain joins TRBV7-9 to TRBJ2-1, with 11 bases that match TRBD2. Unmatched junction bases numbered 1, after V lost 3 bases and J lost 3 bases. Germline loops: CDR1 SEHNR, CDR2 FQNEAQ (reference sequence). The CDR3 consists of 15 residues. This CDR3 reads CASSLGTSGYNEQFF. DNA for the CDR3: TGTGCCAGCAGCTTGGGGACTAGCGGCTACAATGAGCAGTTCTTC.

This rearrangement joins TRBV19 to TRBJ1-4; 9 bases align to TRBD1. The J segment lost 8 bases and the V segment lost 4 bases, leaving 8 bases of the junction unmatched. CDR3 size: 15 residues. Germline CDR1 LNHDA, CDR2 SQIVND (reference sequence). The CDR3 nucleotides are TGTGCCAGTAGTACAACCGGGACAGGGAGCGAAAAACTGTTTTTT. Its protein is CASSTTGTGSEKLFF.

This clone is a singleton in its sample. The chain recombines TRBV24-1 with TRBJ1-1; D gene ambiguous. CDR1 KGHDR and CDR2 SFDVKD come from the germline V gene. The CDR3 is 14 amino acids. Trimming removed 4 bases at V and 4 bases at J, with 12 bases between. CDR3 sequence: CATSDPRRGTEAFF. CDR3 nucleotide sequence: TGTGCCACCAGTGACCCGAGGCGGGGCACTGAAGCTTTCTTT.

The rearrangement joins TRBV12-3 or TRBV12-4 to TRBJ1-2; tentatively, D is TRBD1 (6 bases). Between the trimmed V and J ends, which lost 5 bases and 6 bases, there was a span of 13 bases. The CDR3 has 13 residues. CDR3 protein: CASSTGFWDGYTF. In nucleotides, the CDR3 is TGTGCCAGCAGTACAGGGTTCTGGGATGGCTACACCTTC.

The CDR3 sequence: CASSLGGRDTEAFF. The CDR3, as DNA: TGTGCCAGCAGCCTCGGAGGTCGGGACACTGAAGCTTTCTTT. The chain links TRBV9 to TRBJ1-1; no firm D call. The V gene's germline CDR1 is SGDLS and CDR2 YYNGEE. V was cut by 4 bases and J by 3 bases, with 13 bases left in between. CDR3 length: 14 residues.

This chain uses TRBV27 with TRBJ2-3; D possibly corresponds to TRBD2 (5 bases). The CDR3 totals 15 residues. V was pared by 10 bases and J by 0 bases, with 17 bases between. Germline assignment: CDR1 MNHEY and CDR2 SMNVEV (reference sequence). The CDR3 DNA reads as TGTGCCACCACTCCCTCGGGCGGGAGCACAGATACGCAGTATTTT. Protein: CATTPSGGSTDTQYF.

The chain joins TRBV19 to TRBJ1-1; D is perhaps TRBD1 (5 bases). V was cut by 3 bases and J by 1 base, with 15 bases left in between. Germline V CDR1 and CDR2: LNHDA, SQIVND (reference sequence). CDR3 length: 16 amino acids. CDR3 residues: CASSITRERRNTEAFF. CDR3 in DNA: TGTGCCAGTAGTATCACCAGGGAAAGGAGGAACACTGAAGCTTTCTTT.

CDR3: CASSPRGGRQETQYF. The CDR3 DNA reads as TGTGCCAGCAGCCCCCGGGGGGGCCGGCAAGAGACCCAGTACTTC. The gene calls are TRBV11-2 and TRBJ2-5, with TRBD2 matching 8 bases. Germline CDR1 SGHAT, CDR2 FQNNGV. V was clipped by 5 bases and J by 2 bases; unmatched bases: 7. The CDR3 extends over 15 amino acids.

J is TRBJ2-1 and V is TRBV9, with D perhaps matching TRBD1 (5 bases). Trimming stripped 1 base from V and 5 bases from J, with 10 bases between. CDR3 length: 14 amino acids. Germline CDR1 SGDLS, CDR2 YYNGEE. CDR3 residues: CASSVYDSDNEQFF. The CDR3 DNA is TGTGCCAGCAGCGTATACGACAGTGACAATGAGCAGTTCTTC.

The chain uses TRBV15 and TRBJ2-1; 16 positions agree with TRBD2. This CDR3 region has 15 residues. Germline CDR1 LNHNV, CDR2 YYDKDF (reference sequence). V lost 5 bases to trimming and J lost 12 bases; unmatched junction nucleotides: 7. In DNA form, the CDR3 reads TGTGCCACCAGCGGGACTAGCGGGGGGGCATCTTGGCAGTTCTTC. It is translated as CATSGTSGGASWQFF.

Here the CDR3 DNA reads TGTGCCAGCAGCAAAGGGGCGGGACAGGGGACTGAAGCTTTCTTT. Amino acids: CASSKGAGQGTEAFF. The J gene is TRBJ1-1, the V gene TRBV21-1; the table calls TRBD1, which could not be checked here. TRBV21-1 is an annotated pseudogene. The CDR3 runs to 15 residues.

V is TRBV9 and J is TRBJ2-1; D ambiguous. V was cut by 4 bases and J by 2 bases, with 16 bases left in between. The CDR3 extends over 16 amino acids. Germline V gene lookup returns CDR1 SGDLS and CDR2 YYNGEE. CDR3: CASSTLGGSAYNEQFF. The CDR3 DNA reads TGTGCCAGCAGCACCCTTGGTGGCTCCGCCTACAATGAGCAGTTCTTC.

V usage is TRBV7-2 and J usage is TRBJ2-1, with a possible D match to TRBD1 (6 bases). CDR3 length: 16 amino acids. The germline gives CDR1 SGHTA, CDR2 FQGNSA. V was trimmed by 0 bases and J by 10 bases, leaving 19 bases between them. The CDR3 is CASSLAANTGLREQFF. The CDR3 DNA reads TGTGCCAGCAGCTTAGCGGCAAATACAGGGTTAAGAGAGCAGTTCTTC.